This T cell receptor (beta chain) was obtained from a study of identical twins. TCRdb ran MiXCR on the 5' RACE reads and lists one entry per CDR3 protein. The sample comprises roughly 200,000 distinct CDR3 sequences, around 8% of which are singletons, and 1.9% rests with the top ten. The V gene lost 2 bases and the J gene lost 6 bases, with 14 bases spanning the gap. Germline values: CDR1 MDHEN, CDR2 SYDVKM. The CDR3 extends over 15 amino acids. General observations from the study: Out-of-frame alpha sequences shared by twins showed excess low generation probability.

About this clonotype itself: Its antigen is not known.

This sample was also put to use in a study of yellow fever vaccine responses in identical twins.

This clonotype originated in a woman under 30 in good health. Sequenced: memory (CD45RO+) T cells sorted from blood. This chain uses TRBV28 with TRBJ2-1; D perhaps matches TRBD2 (6 bases). The CDR3 spells CASSLVPGGANEQFF. The CDR3, as DNA: TGTGCCAGCAGTTTAGTTCCGGGCGGGGCCAATGAGCAGTTCTTC.